This TCR beta chain was documented in a study of control samples from healthy donors and cancer patients. Profiled with immunoSEQ multiplex PCR; TCRdb holds only in-frame clones, not every one. The sample has roughly 150,000 clones, 93% seen once. The V and J ends lost 0 bases and 8 bases, in that order; junction bases with no gene match: 2. The germline gives CDR1 SGHTA, CDR2 FQGTGA. This CDR3 contains 15 residues. The sample consisted of blood. The source is a man aged 50-60 years in good health. V and J are TRBV7-3 and TRBJ2-1, with 12 bases identical to TRBD1. The CDR3 loop reads CASSLTGTGGDEQFF. CDR3 coding DNA: TGTGCCAGCAGCTTAACCGGGACAGGGGGCGATGAGCAGTTCTTC.